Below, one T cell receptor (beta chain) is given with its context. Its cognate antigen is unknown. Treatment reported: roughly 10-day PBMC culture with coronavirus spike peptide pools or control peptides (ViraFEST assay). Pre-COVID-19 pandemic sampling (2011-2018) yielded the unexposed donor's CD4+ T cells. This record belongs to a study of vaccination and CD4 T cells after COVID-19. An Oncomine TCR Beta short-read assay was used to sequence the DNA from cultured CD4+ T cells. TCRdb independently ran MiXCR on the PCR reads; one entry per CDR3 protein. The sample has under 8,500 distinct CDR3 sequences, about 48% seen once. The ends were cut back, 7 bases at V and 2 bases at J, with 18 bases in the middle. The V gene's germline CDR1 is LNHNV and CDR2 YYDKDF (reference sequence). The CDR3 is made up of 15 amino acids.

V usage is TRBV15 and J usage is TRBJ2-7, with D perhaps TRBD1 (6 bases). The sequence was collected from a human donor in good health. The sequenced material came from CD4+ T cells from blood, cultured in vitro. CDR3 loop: CATTQGQGYTYEQYF. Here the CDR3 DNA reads TGTGCCACCACCCAGGGGCAGGGTTACACCTACGAGCAGTACTTC.